This passage covers 16 T cell receptor beta chains from one sample sequenced in a study of Graves' ophthalmopathy and Graves' hyperthyroidism. Amplification of the TCR beta CDR3 regions used RNA transcripts (as template). HTBI-primed RT-PCR formed the first round, and a multiplex PCR formed the second. TCRdb passed the multiplex PCR reads through MiXCR, listing each CDR3 protein once. The table shows 650,000 to 800,000 distinct CDR3 sequences, with about 38% occurring only once. The sample taken for sequencing was peripheral blood. These receptors came from an adult man with Graves' ophthalmopathy.

As concerns this clonotype: Sequence at one end of the junction differs from germline and may be a read error. V gene TRBV10-3 combines with J gene TRBJ1-1; maybe TRBD1 (6 bases). In germline, CDR1 is ENHRY, CDR2 SYGVKD. The CDR3 runs 18 residues. CDR3 sequence reads: CASSYPGAEYRVDTEAFF. CDR3 bases: TGTGCCAGCAGTTACCCAGGGGCGGAATATAGAGTTGACACTGAAGCTTTCTTT.

In its sample, this clonotype was seen many times. The J gene is TRBJ1-1, the V gene TRBV2; D perhaps matches TRBD1 (5 bases). Trimming cost V 0 bases and J 4 bases, with 12 bases left between them. Germline V gene lookup returns CDR1 SNHLY and CDR2 FYNNEI. The CDR3 spans 15 residues. The CDR3 bases are TGTGCCAGCAGTGAAGCGGGGGTAGGGCTCACTGAAGCTTTCTTT. It encodes CASSEAGVGLTEAFF.

This clonotype has ten or more counts. The rearrangement uses TRBV19 and TRBJ2-7, with D possibly being TRBD2 (7 bases). Per germline, CDR1 LNHDA and CDR2 SQIVND (reference sequence). The CDR3 sequence is 16 residues long. V lost 10 bases and J lost 2, with 24 bases in between. This chain's CDR3 is CATNGGGSSTPYEQYF. The CDR3 DNA is TGTGCCACCAACGGCGGGGGCTCATCCACTCCCTACGAGCAGTACTTC.

The rearrangement uses TRBV5-1 and TRBJ2-1; 12 bases agree with TRBD2. The CDR3 contains 19 residues. Germline CDR1 SGHRS, CDR2 YFSETQ. The ends lost 4 bases at V and 2 bases at J; junction bases unmatched: 13. This chain's CDR3 is CASSQGLAGPSSPYNEQFF. The CDR3 DNA sequence: TGCGCCAGCAGCCAAGGACTAGCGGGACCCTCTTCGCCCTACAATGAGCAGTTCTTC. The whole variable domain, filled in from reference TRBV5-1 and TRBJ2-1, reads KAGVTQTPRYLIKTRGQQVTLSCSPISGHRSVSWYQQTPGQGLQFLFEYFSETQRNKGNFPGRFSGRQFSNSRSEMNVSTLELGDSALYLCASSQGLAGPSSPYNEQFFGPGTRLTVL.

The chain joins TRBV4-2 to TRBJ2-2; D is perhaps TRBD2 (6 bases). This CDR3 is 17 amino acids long. V was shortened by 5 bases and J by 5 bases, with 21 bases between the two germline ends. Germline values: CDR1 LGHNA, CDR2 YNFKEQ. The CDR3 loop reads CASSLELRGSSTGELFF. The CDR3 DNA follows: TGTGCCAGCAGCTTGGAGTTGCGGGGAAGTAGTACCGGGGAGCTGTTTTTT.

The V call is TRBV19, the J call TRBJ2-5, with a tentative D call TRBD1 (6 bases). CDR1 is LNHDA, CDR2 SQIVND, per germline (reference sequence). CDR3 length: 15 amino acids. V was clipped by 5 bases and J by 9 bases, with 22 bases between them. CDR3 loop: CASSSAGPTAGAQYF. CDR3 DNA: TGTGCCAGTAGTTCAGCAGGCCCCACAGCAGGGGCCCAGTACTTC.

This clonotype was recorded at least ten times. The chain carries TRBV7-8 and TRBJ2-5; no clear D. The CDR3 runs 12 residues. V was cut by 1 base and J by 6 bases, with 6 bases left in between. Germline CDR1 reads SGHVS; CDR2 reads FQNEAQ. The CDR3 spells CASSLEFKTQYF. The CDR3 DNA reads TGTGCCAGCAGCTTAGAGTTTAAGACCCAGTACTTC.

J is TRBJ2-7 and V is TRBV25-1, with 8 bases identical to TRBD1. Germline V gives CDR1 MGHDK, CDR2 SYGVNS. The CDR3 totals 14 residues. J was trimmed by 3 bases and V by 8 bases; bases with no gene match: 9. Here the CDR3 reads CASQGDRGFYEQYF. As DNA, the CDR3 is TGTGCCAGCCAAGGTGACAGGGGTTTCTACGAGCAGTACTTC.

This clonotype was counted many times. The chain uses TRBV29-1 and TRBJ1-3; D not certain. Trimming left V 3 bases short and J 1 base short, with 13 bases between. Germline CDR1 reads SQVTM; CDR2 reads ANQGSEA. This CDR3 spans 15 amino acids. CDR3 amino acids: CSVEAGRSSGNTIYF. CDR3 in DNA: TGCAGCGTTGAGGCCGGACGCTCATCTGGAAACACCATATATTTT.

This rearrangement joins TRBV6-1 to TRBJ2-5; D possibly matches TRBD1 or TRBD2 (5 bases each). V was shortened by 3 bases and J by 1 base, with 6 bases between the two germline ends. The CDR3 has 13 residues. CDR1 is MNHNS and CDR2 is SASEGT in the germline V gene. The CDR3: CASSEGTQETQYF. The CDR3 DNA reads as TGTGCCAGCAGTGAGGGGACCCAAGAGACCCAGTACTTC.

The V call is TRBV7-9, the J call TRBJ2-7; a weak D match, TRBD2 (5 bases). This CDR3 is built from 15 residues. Trimming removed 5 bases from V and 3 bases from J, with 17 bases in between. Germline CDR1 reads SEHNR; CDR2 reads FQNEAQ (reference sequence). In DNA form, the CDR3 reads TGTGCCAGCAGCCTGCAAGAGGGAGAGCGCTACGAGCAGTACTTC. Its protein is CASSLQEGERYEQYF.

The chain is built from TRBV2 and TRBJ2-5, with TRBD1 matching 10 bases. CDR3 length: 15 residues. Germline V gene data show CDR1 as SNHLY and CDR2 as FYNNEI. J lost 5 bases, V lost 5 bases, and 8 bases had no gene match. In nucleotides, the CDR3 is TGTGCCAGCAGTCCCGGGACAGGGGCTGGGGAGACCCAGTACTTC. It codes for CASSPGTGAGETQYF.

This clonotype has only a few counts. A much bigger clone sits one base away, suggesting this may be a read error. In this CDR3 the conserved last residue, phenylalanine or tryptophan, is missing, so a read error is likely. The limits of the CDR3 on the DNA are not certain, so only TCRdb's listed CDR3 is given. The chain couples TRBV29-1 to TRBJ1-5. The germline V gene has CDR1 SQVTM and CDR2 ANQGSEA. From its first to its last residue, the CDR3 has 10 amino acids. The CDR3 protein is CSVETVLEHL.

The chain recombines TRBV24-1 with TRBJ2-7; D remains unclear. The V gene's germline CDR1 is KGHDR and CDR2 SFDVKD. This CDR3 is 13 amino acids long. Trimming shortened V by 4 bases and J by 3 bases, and 9 bases separated the two germline ends. DNA for the CDR3: TGTGCCACCAGTGACAAGGACGGCTACGAGCAGTACTTC. Protein product: CATSDKDGYEQYF.

This sequence joins TRBV2 and TRBJ1-2, with 7 bases fitting TRBD1. CDR1 and CDR2 from the germline V gene are SNHLY and FYNNEI. CDR3 length: 14 amino acids. The junction had 8 bases not matched to a gene; V was cut back by 6 bases and J by 4 bases. The CDR3 DNA reads TGTGCCAGCAGCCTCAGACAGGGATTCTATGGCTACACCTTC. Amino acid sequence: CASSLRQGFYGYTF. Full variable domain (rest looked up from reference TRBV2 and TRBJ1-2): EPEVTQTPSHQVTQMGQEVILRCVPISNHLYFYWYRQILGQKVEFLVSFYNNEISEKSEIFDDQFSVERPDGSNFTLKIRSTKLEDSAMYFCASSLRQGFYGYTFGSGTRLTVV.

This clonotype was counted only a few times. The genes are TRBV2 and TRBJ2-5; D uncertain. Deletions cut 6 bases from V and 5 bases from J, with 7 bases between. There are 11 residues in the CDR3. The germline V gene encodes CDR1 SNHLY and CDR2 FYNNEI. CDR3 bases: TGTGCCAGCAGGATGCAGGAGACCCAGTACTTC. This sequence encodes CASRMQETQYF.